This is a list of T cell receptor beta chains from one sample in a study of T cell responses to AZD1222 COVID-19 vaccine. Repertoires were generated with immunoSEQ multiplex PCR, while TCRdb's copy carries only in-frame clones and drops some. Of about 100,000 clones listed, around 87% are singletons. This specimen was peripheral blood, taken on day 0 of MenACWY control vaccination. The receptors stem from an adult in good health. The CDR3 runs from the conserved cysteine through the conserved F or W. A D gene is named only where the DNA matches it firmly. Clone size is not always given. Where it is, it says once, few, many or a class for expanded clones.

D gene,V gene,J gene,clone size,CDR3 DNA,CDR3 protein
TRBD1,TRBV2,TRBJ1-4,-,TGTGCCAGCAGGGGGACAGGAACTAATGAAAAACTGTTTTTT,CASRGTGTNEKLFF
-,TRBV19,TRBJ1-6,-,TGTGCCCCTCTTGATGGGAGGGGGGGTAATTCACCCCTCCACTTT,CAPLDGRGGNSPLHF
-,TRBV19,TRBJ1-1,-,TGTGCCAGTAGATCTGACATCCTCACTGAAGCTTTCTTT,CASRSDILTEAFF
-,TRBV2,TRBJ1-2,-,TGTGCCAGCAGTGATAGGGGCTATGGCTACACCTTC,CASSDRGYGYTF
-,TRBV11-2,TRBJ1-2,-,TGTGCCAGCAGCTTAATGGCGGTGCCAGCGGGCGGAGGCTACACCTTC,CASSLMAVPAGGGYTF
-,TRBV25-1,TRBJ2-7,-,TGTGCCAGCAGTGAATTTACAGGGAAGGGCGAGCAGTACTTC,CASSEFTGKGEQYF
TRBD2,TRBV24-1,TRBJ2-1,-,TGTGCCACCAGTGATTCCTCATCTAGCGGGAATGAGCAGTTCTTC,CATSDSSSSGNEQFF
-,TRBV7-2,TRBJ2-5,-,TGTGCCAGCAGCCGCAACGGGGACCAAGAGACCCAGTACTTC,CASSRNGDQETQYF
-,TRBV6-5,TRBJ2-5,-,TGTGCCAGCAGTTTAAGGGAGACCCAGTACTTC,CASSLRETQYF
-,TRBV6-5,TRBJ1-1,-,TGTGCCAGCAGCCCCCCGCCAGGCCGTGGGGTCGGTTTCTTT,CASSPPPGRGVGFF
-,TRBV30,TRBJ1-1,once,TGTGCCTGGAATCGAGGCCTGAGCTTGTCGAACACTGAAGCTTTCTTT,CAWNRGLSLSNTEAFF
TRBD1,TRBV28,TRBJ2-5,-,TGTGCCAGCAGTTCTTCCGACAGGGGAGAGACCCAGTACTTC,CASSSSDRGETQYF
-,TRBV5-1,TRBJ1-2,-,TGCGCCAGCAGCTTGGACGACCGGGTTCACACCTTC,CASSLDDRVHTF
TRBD1,TRBV7-2,TRBJ1-3,-,TGTGCCAGCAGCATGACAGGGGGCGGTGGAAACACCATATATTTT,CASSMTGGGGNTIYF
TRBD2,TRBV4-1,TRBJ2-7,-,TGCGCCAGCAGCCAAGATTTAGCGGGGGGGTGGCAGCAGTACTTC,CASSQDLAGGWQQYF
-,TRBV2,TRBJ1-5,-,TGTGCCAGCAGCGGAACTGGAGGGGGTCAGCCCCAGCATTTT,CASSGTGGGQPQHF
TRBD1,TRBV19,TRBJ2-5,-,TGTGCCAGTAAGGGACAGGTCGGGGAGACCCAGTACTTC,CASKGQVGETQYF
-,TRBV2,TRBJ1-3,-,TGTGCCAGCAGTCCACTCCAAGGAAACACCATATATTTT,CASSPLQGNTIYF
TRBD1,TRBV18,TRBJ1-1,many,TGTGCCAGCTCACTAACAGGGGGGCTGAGCGGAGCTTTCTTT,CASSLTGGLSGAFF
TRBD1,TRBV7-9,TRBJ1-2,-,TGTGCCAGCAGCTTACTCCGGGGGCGGACAGGAGAGGGCTATGGCTACACCTTC,CASSLLRGRTGEGYGYTF
TRBD2,TRBV12-3/TRBV12-4,TRBJ2-1,-,TGTGCCAGCAGTTTTAGCGGGAGGGCCCAGTTCTTC,CASSFSGRAQFF
TRBD1,TRBV27,TRBJ1-6,-,TGTGCCAGCAGTTTCCAGGCTACAGGGGATTCACCCCTCCACTTT,CASSFQATGDSPLHF
-,TRBV9,TRBJ1-5,few,TGTGCCAGCAGCCTCCGGGGGACCAATCAGCCCCAGCATTTT,CASSLRGTNQPQHF
-,TRBV5-1,TRBJ1-1,-,TGCGCCAGCAGCCCACAGGGACTGAACACTGAAGCTTTCTTT,CASSPQGLNTEAFF
TRBD1,TRBV7-9,TRBJ1-4,-,TGTGCCAGCAGCCCCACAGGGGCCCAAGAAAAACTGTTTTTT,CASSPTGAQEKLFF